The 22 T cell receptor beta chains reported below all come from one sample, sequenced in a study of cytomegalovirus exposure and HLA in healthy donors. The study ran its PCR with 60 Vbeta and 13 Jbeta primers. Assay used: immunoSEQ multiplex PCR; TCRdb lists only in-frame clones, some missing. The sample lists 95,000 to 150,000 clones, approximately 78% seen once, with nearly 8.5% in the top ten. Sample: PBMCs. The receptors come from a woman in her thirties or forties in good health and CMV-seropositive.

This rearrangement joins TRBV9 to TRBJ2-4, with 11 bases aligning to TRBD2. Per the germline V gene, CDR1 is SGDLS and CDR2 is YYNGEE. The CDR3 extends over 21 amino acids. The junction had 15 bases not matched to a gene; V was cut back by 1 base and J by 0 bases. The CDR3 coding sequence is TGTGCCAGCAGCGTAAGCTTTGTGGCTAGCGGGGGGAGATTAGCCAAAAACATTCAGTACTTC. It specifies CASSVSFVASGGRLAKNIQYF.

V gene TRBV7-2 combines with J gene TRBJ1-3; no definite D call. V shed 2 bases and J shed 1 base, with 9 bases lying between them. CDR1 is SGHTA and CDR2 is FQGNSA in the germline V gene. There are 15 residues in the CDR3. Written as DNA, the CDR3 is TGTGCCAGCAGCTTACTCGGAGAGTCTGGAAACACCATATATTTT. Protein: CASSLLGESGNTIYF.

The genes are TRBV4-2 and TRBJ2-3; D unclear. The germline gives CDR1 LGHNA, CDR2 YNFKEQ. The ends were cut back, 2 bases at V and 5 bases at J, with 5 bases in the middle. CDR3 size: 12 residues. CDR3: CASSQSRDTQYF. For the CDR3, the DNA is TGTGCCAGCAGCCAATCGAGAGATACGCAGTATTTT.

This clone showed up just a few times. The J gene is TRBJ2-7, the V gene TRBV7-9; 8 bases are shared with TRBD1. This CDR3 comprises 14 residues. Germline assignment: CDR1 SEHNR and CDR2 FQNEAQ (reference sequence). With 5 bases clipped from V and 6 bases from J, the junction kept 9 bases outside the gene matches. CDR3 sequence: CASSPGQGRAEQYF. The CDR3, as DNA: TGTGCCAGCAGCCCAGGACAGGGCCGTGCCGAGCAGTACTTC.

This clone was seen only a few times. This chain joins TRBV7-3 and TRBJ1-2; possible D gene TRBD1, 6 bases. The V gene's germline CDR1 is SGHTA and CDR2 FQGTGA. CDR3 size: 17 residues. Trimming pared 1 base from V and 1 base from J, leaving 16 bases between. CDR3 amino acids: CASSLIPTGSSNYGYTF. The CDR3 region has the DNA TGTGCCAGCAGCTTAATCCCTACAGGGTCTAGTAACTATGGCTACACCTTC.

The rearrangement uses TRBV7-2 and TRBJ1-5; the D is unclear. Looked up from germline, CDR1 is SGHTA and CDR2 is FQGNSA. The CDR3 is 15 amino acids. Trimming removed 4 bases at V and 1 base at J, with 11 bases between. In DNA, the CDR3 is TGTGCCAGCAGCTCTGGGCGGGGAAGCAATCAGCCCCAGCATTTT. Translated, it gives CASSSGRGSNQPQHF.

The CDR3 DNA sequence: TGTGCCAGCAGCTCGGGACTGAGCTTGAACACCGGGGAGCTGTTTTTT. It is translated as CASSSGLSLNTGELFF. The chain is built from TRBV5-5 and TRBJ2-2, with D perhaps TRBD2 (6 bases). Trimming pared 3 bases from V and 1 base from J, leaving 13 bases between. The CDR3 sequence is 16 residues long. CDR1 is SGHKS, CDR2 YYEKEE, per germline (reference sequence).

This chain uses TRBV12-5 with TRBJ1-1; TRBD1 matches at 7 bases. After removal of 3 bases from V and 4 bases from J, the junction contained 2 bases not matched to a gene. The CDR3 length is 13 residues. CDR1 and CDR2 from the germline V gene are LGHNT and FRNRAP. CDR3 in amino acids: CASGFKGATEAFF. The CDR3 DNA is TGTGCTAGTGGTTTCAAGGGGGCCACTGAAGCTTTCTTT.

The J gene is TRBJ2-1, the V gene TRBV27; 10 nucleotides align to TRBD2. V dropped 2 bases and J dropped 10; count of bases not matched to a gene: 5. CDR3 size: 14 residues. Germline CDR1 and CDR2: MNHEY and SMNVEV (reference sequence). The CDR3 is CASSLKRGGTEQFF. The DNA of the CDR3 is TGTGCCAGCAGTTTAAAGCGGGGGGGCACCGAGCAGTTCTTC.

This clone showed up just once. V is TRBV7-2 and J is TRBJ2-3, with TRBD1 matching over 9 bases. The CDR3 has 18 amino acids. CDR1 SGHTA and CDR2 FQGNSA come from the germline V gene. Trimming took 0 bases from V and 0 from J; bases not matched to a gene: 7. The CDR3 coding sequence is TGTGCCAGCAGCTTAGCCCAGACAGGGGGGGTTAGCACAGATACGCAGTATTTT. Translated, it gives CASSLAQTGGVSTDTQYF.

The chain combines TRBV7-9 with TRBJ2-7, with D possibly TRBD1 on 5 matching bases. V lost 9 bases and J 0 bases, leaving 15 bases between the germline ends. There are 14 residues in the CDR3. Germline CDR1 reads SEHNR; CDR2 reads FQNEAQ (reference sequence). CDR3 sequence reads: CASSKGAPSYEQYF. CDR3 sequence (DNA): TGTGCCAGTTCTAAAGGGGCACCCTCCTACGAGCAGTACTTC. Full variable domain (missing parts from reference TRBV7-9 and TRBJ2-7): DTGVSQNPRHKITKRGQNVTFRCDPISEHNRLYWYRQTLGQGPEFLTYFQNEAQLEKSRLLSDRFSAERPKGSFSTLEIQRTEQGDSAMYLCASSKGAPSYEQYFGPGTRLTVT.

The genes are TRBV25-1 and TRBJ1-2; the match to TRBD1 covers 8 bases. The J segment lost 3 bases and the V segment lost 2 bases, leaving 5 bases of the junction unmatched. Germline values: CDR1 MGHDK, CDR2 SYGVNS. The CDR3 loop spans 15 amino acids. The CDR3 sequence is CASSELDRGYYGYTF. The CDR3 DNA reads as TGTGCCAGCAGTGAACTTGACAGGGGTTACTATGGCTACACCTTC.

This chain joins TRBV4-3 and TRBJ1-1; 8 bases agree with TRBD1. Germline trimming cut 0 bases from V and 4 bases from J; bases unmatched to any gene: 7. Germline CDR1 and CDR2: LGHNA and YSLEER. This CDR3 has 16 residues. DNA for the CDR3: TGCGCCAGCAGCCAAGATATTGGACAGGGCGGCACTGAAGCTTTCTTT. Amino acid sequence: CASSQDIGQGGTEAFF.

The V gene is TRBV7-9, the J gene TRBJ2-7; D may be TRBD2 (5 bases). Germline-derived CDR1 and CDR2 are SEHNR and FQNEAQ (reference sequence). The CDR3 runs 13 residues. The ends were cut back, 10 bases at V and 0 bases at J, with 13 bases in the middle. CDR3 residues: CATSPGSSYEQYF. CDR3 nucleotides: TGTGCCACCTCTCCGGGGAGCTCCTACGAGCAGTACTTC.

The V and J genes are TRBV6-1 and TRBJ2-7; D unresolved. This CDR3 is 15 amino acids long. In germline, CDR1 is MNHNS, CDR2 SASEGT. The V end lost 1 base, the J end lost 2 bases, and 12 bases lay between the germline ends. The DNA of the CDR3 is TGTGCCAGCAGTGAAGTTGGGCTGATAACCTACGAGCAGTACTTC. It yields the protein CASSEVGLITYEQYF.

The CDR3 DNA follows: TGCGCCAGCAGTGAGTCAGGCGGGGGTTATGGCTACACCTTC. Amino acids: CASSESGGGYGYTF. The J gene is TRBJ1-2, the V gene TRBV10-1; a weak D match, TRBD1 (5 bases). The CDR3 runs 14 residues. Germline CDR1 reads WNHNN; CDR2 reads SYGVQD (reference sequence). With 0 bases removed from V and 5 bases from J, the gap between germline ends came to 10 bases.

The chain recombines TRBV2 with TRBJ1-1; 7 bases line up with TRBD1. The V and J ends lost 1 base and 2 bases, in that order; junction bases with no gene match: 4. This CDR3 comprises 15 residues. Germline V CDR1 and CDR2: SNHLY, FYNNEI. The chain's CDR3 is CASSEGGTVNTEAFF. For the CDR3, the DNA is TGTGCCAGCAGTGAAGGTGGGACAGTTAACACTGAAGCTTTCTTT.

The rearrangement uses TRBV7-2 and TRBJ2-5; TRBD2 aligns across 8 bases. The CDR3 runs 15 residues. Germline V lookup: CDR1 SGHTA, CDR2 FQGNSA. J gave up 6 bases and V 5 bases, and 11 bases lay outside the gene matches. In nucleotides, the CDR3 is TGTGCCAGCAGCCCCGAGATTAGCGGGGTACAGACCCAGTACTTC. Its protein product is CASSPEISGVQTQYF. The full variable domain, rest sourced from reference TRBV7-2 and TRBJ2-5, is GAGVSQSPSNKVTEKGKDVELRCDPISGHTALYWYRQSLGQGLEFLIYFQGNSAPDKSGLPSDRFSAERTGGSVSTLTIQRTQQEDSAVYLCASSPEISGVQTQYFGPGTRLLVL.

V is TRBV7-3 and J is TRBJ1-3; tentatively, D is TRBD1 (5 bases). V lost 5 bases to trimming and J lost 2 bases, with 7 bases between them. This CDR3 has 13 amino acids. From germline, CDR1 is SGHTA and CDR2 FQGTGA. The chain's CDR3 is CASSVDTGNTIYF. The CDR3 DNA reads as TGTGCCAGCAGCGTGGACACTGGAAACACCATATATTTT.

The chain has TRBV5-1 and TRBJ1-1; weak D call: TRBD1 (5 bases). This CDR3 is 16 amino acids long. V lost 0 bases to trimming and J lost 1 base, with 13 bases between them. Germline-derived CDR1 and CDR2 are SGHRS and YFSETQ. CDR3: CASSLAGAATNTEAFF. The CDR3 nucleotides read TGCGCCAGCAGCTTGGCTGGGGCAGCCACGAACACTGAAGCTTTCTTT.

V and J are TRBV5-1 and TRBJ1-2; D is unclear. Trimming left V 1 base short and J 3 bases short, with 16 bases between. The CDR3 spans 16 residues. Germline V gene lookup returns CDR1 SGHRS and CDR2 YFSETQ. The CDR3 loop reads CASSLSMGMRDYGYTF. The CDR3 DNA reads as TGCGCCAGCAGCTTGAGTATGGGAATGCGGGACTATGGCTACACCTTC.

V and J are TRBV7-9 and TRBJ1-1; D ambiguous. This CDR3 is built from 13 residues. Germline CDR1 SEHNR, CDR2 FQNEAQ (reference sequence). Deletions cut 5 bases from V and 13 bases from J, with 20 bases between. CDR3 bases: TGTGCCAGCAGCCCCAGTCGGGGTCCGGAGGGTTTCTTT. It encodes CASSPSRGPEGFF.